A single T cell receptor beta chain is shown here with its context. Trimming removed 2 bases from V and 0 bases from J, with 10 bases in between. This CDR3 region has 15 residues. Germline-derived CDR1 and CDR2 are MGHRA and YSYEKL. The data stem from a study of blood T cell repertoires in COVID-19. The wider study: The United States, Italy and Spain were the sources of the acute and convalescent COVID-19 samples. Sources were T cells, B-cell-depleted T cells, or PBMCs; the material itself was cDNA or gDNA.

Sequenced by immunoSEQ multiplex PCR; TCRdb stores in-frame clones only, minus some. The sample has 150,000 to 200,000 clones, more than 70% seen once. The origin of this receptor is a man aged 35 to 55 with active or convalescent COVID-19. Specimen: peripheral blood. The chain is built from TRBV4-1 and TRBJ1-2, with no clear D. The CDR3 coding sequence is TGCGCCAGCAGCCAACAGGTGAAACCTAACTATGGCTACACCTTC. As protein: CASSQQVKPNYGYTF.